The 17 T cell receptor beta chains listed next were all sequenced from one sample in a study of spatial heterogeneity in lung cancer. Using its own MiXCR run on the 5' RACE reads, TCRdb lists one record per CDR3 protein. In the table there are 25,000 to 35,000 distinct CDR3 sequences, almost 5.5% of which are singletons. Documented time point: blood at routine non-recurrence follow-up after resection. Sequenced material: PBMCs, taken at follow-up. The receptors originated from a female donor with early-stage non-small cell lung cancer.

The rearrangement uses TRBV21-1 and TRBJ2-7; TRBD2, as called in the table, went unchecked against the DNA. TRBV21-1 is flagged as a pseudogene. CDR3 length equals 16 residues. CDR3 sequence (DNA): TGTGCCAGCAGCGTCAGCGGGAGGCCCACAAACTACGAGCAGTACTTC. This gives the protein CASSVSGRPTNYEQYF.

This clonotype was seen ten or more times. The V and J genes are TRBV5-1 and TRBJ2-5; 11 positions match TRBD2. The CDR3 extends over 15 amino acids. With V trimmed by 0 bases and J by 5 bases, 3 bases remained unmatched. Germline V gives CDR1 SGHRS, CDR2 YFSETQ. The CDR3 region is CASSLVAGGPETQYF. The CDR3 region has the DNA TGCGCCAGCAGCTTGGTAGCGGGGGGGCCGGAGACCCAGTACTTC.

This clonotype was observed at least ten times. The J gene is TRBJ2-2, the V gene TRBV24-1; D may be TRBD1 or TRBD2 (6 bases each). The CDR3 runs to 13 residues. Germline lookup yields CDR1 KGHDR and CDR2 SFDVKD. V lost 6 bases and J lost 7, with 11 bases in between. The CDR3 coding sequence is TGTGCCACCAGTACAGGGAGGAACGGGGAGCTGTTTTTT. Translation gives CATSTGRNGELFF.

This clonotype has only a few counts. This sequence joins TRBV29-1 and TRBJ2-5; unclear D gene. This CDR3 spans 12 amino acids. CDR1 is SQVTM, CDR2 ANQGSEA, per germline. V was clipped by 7 bases and J by 1 base, with 10 bases between them. The CDR3 spells CSAGRAQETQYF. Here the CDR3 DNA reads TGCAGCGCCGGACGGGCCCAAGAGACCCAGTACTTC.

At least ten counts were recorded for this clonotype. This sequence joins TRBV18 and TRBJ2-7, with TRBD1 as a possible D gene (6 bases). Germline-derived CDR1 and CDR2 are KGHSH and LQKENI. V lost 2 bases and J 1 base, leaving 9 bases between the germline ends. CDR3 length: 14 amino acids. The CDR3: CASSPSRGSYEQYF. The CDR3 nucleotides read TGTGCCAGCTCACCAAGTAGGGGGTCCTACGAGCAGTACTTC.

This clonotype was observed many times. The chain uses TRBV28 and TRBJ2-5; a possible D gene is TRBD1 (6 bases). V dropped 4 bases and J dropped 1 base, with 10 bases sitting between them. From germline, CDR1 is MDHEN and CDR2 SYDVKM. The CDR3 runs to 14 residues. CDR3 protein: CASSSGQTQETQYF. The CDR3 DNA follows: TGTGCCAGCAGTTCAGGACAGACCCAAGAGACCCAGTACTTC.

This clonotype came up many times. V is TRBV24-1 and J is TRBJ1-1, with TRBD1 identical over 7 bases. Germline V CDR1 and CDR2: KGHDR, SFDVKD. The CDR3 is 15 residues long. The junction had 8 bases not matched to a gene; V was cut back by 2 bases and J by 6 bases. The CDR3 protein is CATSDSRTGSAEAFF. The CDR3 nucleotides are TGTGCCACCAGTGATTCCCGGACAGGTTCGGCTGAAGCTTTCTTT.

At least ten counts were recorded for this clonotype. This chain links TRBV4-1 with TRBJ2-2, with 8 positions matching TRBD1. This CDR3 is 17 amino acids long. The germline V gene encodes CDR1 MGHRA and CDR2 YSYEKL. With V trimmed by 2 bases and J by 1 base, 6 bases remained unmatched. CDR3 coding DNA: TGCGCCAGCAGCCAAAGAACTGGACAGGGGAACACCGGGGAGCTGTTTTTT. It encodes CASSQRTGQGNTGELFF.

V gene TRBV28 combines with J gene TRBJ2-7; 14 bases fit TRBD2. The CDR3 covers 15 residues. Germline V gives CDR1 MDHEN, CDR2 SYDVKM. The junction had 4 bases not matched to a gene; V was cut back by 6 bases and J by 3 bases. CDR3 bases: TGTGCCAGCAGCCTAGGGACTAGCGGGAGCTACGAGCAGTACTTC. It yields the protein CASSLGTSGSYEQYF.

This clonotype was seen many times. This rearrangement joins TRBV7-3 to TRBJ2-2, with D perhaps matching TRBD2 (6 bases). The CDR3 spans 13 residues. Trimming pared 5 bases from V and 6 bases from J, leaving 10 bases between. CDR1 and CDR2 (germline): SGHTA, FQGTGA. The CDR3 sequence is CASSPTSPGELFF. CDR3 DNA sequence: TGTGCCAGCAGCCCCACTAGCCCCGGGGAGCTGTTTTTT.

This clonotype appeared many times. This chain links TRBV28 with TRBJ1-6, with TRBD1 identical over 8 bases. CDR1 and CDR2 from the germline V gene are MDHEN and SYDVKM. The CDR3 spans 13 residues. Trimming removed 11 bases from V and 6 bases from J; junction bases left unmatched: 6. The CDR3 region is CAARTGSNSPLHF. In DNA form, the CDR3 reads TGTGCCGCCCGGACAGGGAGTAATTCACCCCTCCACTTT.

This clonotype was counted at least ten times. The V and J genes are TRBV10-3 and TRBJ2-7, with D perhaps TRBD1 (6 bases). The V end lost 5 bases, the J end lost 7 bases, and 21 bases lay between the germline ends. Germline CDR1 reads ENHRY; CDR2 reads SYGVKD. The length of the CDR3 is 15 residues. CDR3 coding DNA: TGTGCCATCAGTACAGGGAAAGATGGTGGGAAGGAGCAGTACTTC. Its translation is CAISTGKDGGKEQYF.

There are many counts of this clonotype. The chain has TRBV5-1 and TRBJ1-5, with TRBD1 as a possible D gene (5 bases). The germline V gene has CDR1 SGHRS and CDR2 YFSETQ. The CDR3 runs to 16 residues. V was pared by 1 base and J by 4 bases, with 15 bases between. CDR3 residues: CASSLTGEVGNQPQHF. For the CDR3, the DNA is TGCGCCAGCAGCTTGACGGGGGAGGTGGGAAATCAGCCCCAGCATTTT. Looking up the rest from reference TRBV5-1 and TRBJ1-5 gives the full variable domain: KAGVTQTPRYLIKTRGQQVTLSCSPISGHRSVSWYQQTPGQGLQFLFEYFSETQRNKGNFPGRFSGRQFSNSRSEMNVSTLELGDSALYLCASSLTGEVGNQPQHFGDGTRLSIL.

This clonotype came up many times. CDR3 sequence reads: CSAGTGRNEQFF. DNA of the CDR3: TGCAGCGCTGGGACCGGAAGGAATGAGCAGTTCTTC. This chain joins TRBV29-1 and TRBJ2-1; D assignment may be TRBD1 or TRBD2 (5 bases each). V shed 7 bases and J shed 7 bases, with 14 bases lying between them. The CDR3 covers 12 residues. Germline assignment: CDR1 SQVTM and CDR2 ANQGSEA.

Concerning this clonotype itself: A much larger clone lies one base from this, so it may be a read error. The chain links TRBV11-1 to TRBJ2-5; D is undetermined. Germline assignment: CDR1 SGHAT and CDR2 FQDESV (reference sequence). The CDR3 is 12 amino acids. In nucleotides, the CDR3 is TGTGCCAGCAGCTCCTCCCAAGAGAACCAGTACTTC. It translates to CASSSSQENQYF.

The table lists this clonotype with many counts. This rearrangement joins TRBV6-1 to TRBJ1-6; no clear D gene. Germline CDR1 is MNHNS and CDR2 is SASEGT. Deletions cut 2 bases from V and 7 bases from J, with 9 bases between. The CDR3 totals 14 residues. CDR3 region: CASSELGGNSPLHF. CDR3 nucleotides: TGTGCCAGCAGTGAACTAGGCGGGAATTCACCCCTCCACTTT.

Ten or more counts support this clonotype. The chain recombines TRBV2 with TRBJ1-6, with unresolved D. The CDR3 has 12 amino acids. Germline CDR1 and CDR2: SNHLY and FYNNEI. Trimming stripped 4 bases from V and 7 bases from J, with 5 bases between. CDR3 bases: TGTGCCAGCAGTGGCTACAATTCACCCCTCCACTTT. It encodes CASSGYNSPLHF.